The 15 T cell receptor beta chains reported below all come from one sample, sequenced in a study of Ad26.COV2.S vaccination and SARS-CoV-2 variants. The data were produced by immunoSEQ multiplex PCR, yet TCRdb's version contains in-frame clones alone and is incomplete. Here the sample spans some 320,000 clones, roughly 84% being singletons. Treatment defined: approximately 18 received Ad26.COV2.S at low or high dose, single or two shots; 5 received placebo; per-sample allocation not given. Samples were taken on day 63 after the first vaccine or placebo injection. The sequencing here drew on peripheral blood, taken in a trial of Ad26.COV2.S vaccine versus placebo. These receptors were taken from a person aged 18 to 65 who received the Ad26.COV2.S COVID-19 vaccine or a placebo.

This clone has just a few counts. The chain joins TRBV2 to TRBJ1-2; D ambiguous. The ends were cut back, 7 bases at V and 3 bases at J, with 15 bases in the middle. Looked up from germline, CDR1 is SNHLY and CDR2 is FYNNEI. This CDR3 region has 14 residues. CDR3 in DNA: TGTGCCAGCACCCCCGGCAGGTTCGACTATGGCTACACCTTC. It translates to CASTPGRFDYGYTF.

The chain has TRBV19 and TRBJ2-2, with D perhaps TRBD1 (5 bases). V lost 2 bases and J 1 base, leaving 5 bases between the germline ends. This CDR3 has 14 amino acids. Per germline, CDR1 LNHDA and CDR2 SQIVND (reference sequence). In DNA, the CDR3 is TGTGCCAGTAGTATAAGGGGGAACACCGGGGAGCTGTTTTTT. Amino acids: CASSIRGNTGELFF. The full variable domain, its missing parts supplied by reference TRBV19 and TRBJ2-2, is DGGITQSPKYLFRKEGQNVTLSCEQNLNHDAMYWYRQDPGQGLRLIYYSQIVNDFQKGDIAEGYSVSREKKESFPLTVTSAQKNPTAFYLCASSIRGNTGELFFGEGSRLTVL.

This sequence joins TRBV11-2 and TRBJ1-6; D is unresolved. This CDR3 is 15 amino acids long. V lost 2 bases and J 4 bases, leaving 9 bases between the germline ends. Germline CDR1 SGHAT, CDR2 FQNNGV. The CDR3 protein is CASSLNILYNSPLHF. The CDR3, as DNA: TGTGCCAGCAGCTTAAACATTCTGTATAATTCACCCCTCCACTTT.

The CDR3 DNA follows: TGTGCCAGCAGCCAAAACGGGGGCTCCTACAATGAGCAGTTCTTC. It yields the protein CASSQNGGSYNEQFF. V and J are TRBV3-1 (or the pseudogene TRBV3-2) and TRBJ2-1; maybe TRBD2 (6 bases). This CDR3 contains 15 residues. Trimming removed 2 bases from V and 0 bases from J, with 8 bases in between. CDR1 LGHDT and CDR2 YNNKEL come from the germline V gene (reference sequence).

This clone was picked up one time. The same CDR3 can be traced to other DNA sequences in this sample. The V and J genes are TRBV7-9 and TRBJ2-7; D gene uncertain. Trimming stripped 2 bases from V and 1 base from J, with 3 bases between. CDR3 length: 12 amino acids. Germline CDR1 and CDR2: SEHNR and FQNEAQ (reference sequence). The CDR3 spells CASSLSSYEQYF. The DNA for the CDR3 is TGTGCCAGCAGCTTAAGTTCCTACGAGCAGTACTTC.

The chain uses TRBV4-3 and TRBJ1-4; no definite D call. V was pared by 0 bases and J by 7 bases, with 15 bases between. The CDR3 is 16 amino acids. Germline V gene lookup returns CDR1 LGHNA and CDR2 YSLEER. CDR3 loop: CASSQEAGWGIEKLFF. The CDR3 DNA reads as TGCGCCAGCAGCCAAGAGGCGGGGTGGGGTATTGAAAAACTGTTTTTT.

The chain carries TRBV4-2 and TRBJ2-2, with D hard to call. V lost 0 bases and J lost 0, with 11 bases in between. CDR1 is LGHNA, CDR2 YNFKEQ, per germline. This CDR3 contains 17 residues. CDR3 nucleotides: TGTGCCAGCAGCCAAGAGGCTCCAAACGCGAACACCGGGGAGCTGTTTTTT. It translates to CASSQEAPNANTGELFF.

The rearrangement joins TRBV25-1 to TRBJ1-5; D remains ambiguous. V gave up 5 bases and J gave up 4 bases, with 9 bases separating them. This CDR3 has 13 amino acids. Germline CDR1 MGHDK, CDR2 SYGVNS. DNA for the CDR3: TGTGCCAGCAGTAAGGGCCCGAATCAGCCCCAGCATTTT. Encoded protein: CASSKGPNQPQHF.

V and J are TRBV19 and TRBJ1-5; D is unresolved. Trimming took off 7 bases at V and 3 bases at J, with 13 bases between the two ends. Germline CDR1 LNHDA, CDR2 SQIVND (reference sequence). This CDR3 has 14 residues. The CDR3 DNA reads TGTGCCAGTAAGGTACTCAAAGACAATCAGCCCCAGCATTTT. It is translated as CASKVLKDNQPQHF.

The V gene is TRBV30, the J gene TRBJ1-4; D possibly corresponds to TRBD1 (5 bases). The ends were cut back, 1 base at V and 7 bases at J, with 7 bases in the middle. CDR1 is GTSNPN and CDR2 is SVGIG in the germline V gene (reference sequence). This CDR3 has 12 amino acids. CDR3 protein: CAWSGTPEKLFF. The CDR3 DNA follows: TGTGCCTGGAGTGGGACACCTGAAAAACTGTTTTTT.

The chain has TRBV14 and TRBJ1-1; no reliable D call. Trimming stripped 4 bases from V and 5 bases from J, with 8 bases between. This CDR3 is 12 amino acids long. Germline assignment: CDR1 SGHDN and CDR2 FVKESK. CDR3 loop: CASSRRPTEAFF. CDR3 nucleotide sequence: TGTGCCAGCAGCCGCAGGCCGACTGAAGCTTTCTTT.

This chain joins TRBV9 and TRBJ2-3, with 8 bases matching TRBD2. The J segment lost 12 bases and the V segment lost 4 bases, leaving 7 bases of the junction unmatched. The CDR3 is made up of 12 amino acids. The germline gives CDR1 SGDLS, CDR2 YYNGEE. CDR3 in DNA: TGTGCCAGCAGCACATCCGGGGGGGCACAGTATTTT. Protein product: CASSTSGGAQYF.

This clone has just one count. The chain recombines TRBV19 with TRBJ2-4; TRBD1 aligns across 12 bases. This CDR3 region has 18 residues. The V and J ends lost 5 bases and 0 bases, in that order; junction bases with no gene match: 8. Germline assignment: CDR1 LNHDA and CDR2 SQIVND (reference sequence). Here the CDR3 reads CASSPPGQGAVAKNIQYF. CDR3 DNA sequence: TGTGCCAGTAGTCCTCCGGGACAGGGGGCCGTAGCCAAAAACATTCAGTACTTC.

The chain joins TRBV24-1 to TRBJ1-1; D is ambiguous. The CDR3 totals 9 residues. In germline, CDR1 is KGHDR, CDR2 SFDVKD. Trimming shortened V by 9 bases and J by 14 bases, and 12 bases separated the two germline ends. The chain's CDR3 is CATANRRFF. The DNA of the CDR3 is TGTGCCACCGCCAACCGACGGTTCTTT.

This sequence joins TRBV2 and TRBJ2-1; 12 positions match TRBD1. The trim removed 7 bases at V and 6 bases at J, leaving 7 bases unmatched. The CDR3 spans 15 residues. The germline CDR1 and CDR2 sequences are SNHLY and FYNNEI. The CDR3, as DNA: TGTGCCAGCAATAGCCGGGACAGGGGGCCCAATGAGCAGTTCTTC. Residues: CASNSRDRGPNEQFF.